Sequencing of this T cell receptor (beta chain) was carried out in a study of blood T cell repertoires in COVID-19. Study-level information: Some COVID-19 samples were acute and others convalescent; all came from the United States, Italy and Spain.

This clone was seen only a few times. At the DNA level, this CDR3 is encoded by other sequences in the same sample as well. Measured with immunoSEQ multiplex PCR; TCRdb has only the in-frame clones, and not every one. The repertoire holds over 55,000 clones, with around 76% as singletons. Source material: peripheral blood. The sequence was collected from a woman older than 75 with acute or convalescent COVID-19.

For the CDR3, the DNA is TGTGCCAGTAGTTCGACAGGAGGTAACTATGGCTACACCTTC. Encoded protein: CASSSTGGNYGYTF. This chain links TRBV19 with TRBJ1-2, with a possible D match to TRBD1 (6 bases). The CDR3 runs 14 residues. Trimming took off 5 bases at V and 1 base at J, with 11 bases between the two ends. Germline CDR1 LNHDA, CDR2 SQIVND (reference sequence).